This T cell receptor beta chain was observed in a study of shared clonotypes between healthy human individuals. Whole-study results and caveats: For naive CD4 cells, around 5% of clonotypes were shared across a handful of donors. When compared with the clonotypes that were shared by all four sorted-subset donors, the non-shared clonotypes turned out to have lower generation probabilities. On the whole, naive subsets had larger estimated richness than memory subsets had.

To note about this clone: What it binds is not known.

Assay used: immunoSEQ multiplex PCR; TCRdb lists only in-frame clones, some missing. In the table there are some 1.5 million clones, around 98% of which are singletons. The receptor was isolated from a man aged 30 to 45 in good health. Source material: naive CD4+ T cells sorted from blood. Subset denoted: CD45RA+ positively selected.

DNA for the CDR3: TGTGCCAGCAGTGAACCGAAACAGGGGATAGTTGAAGCTTTCTTT. It is translated as CASSEPKQGIVEAFF. This sequence joins TRBV25-1 and TRBJ1-1, with 7 bases fitting TRBD1. With 2 bases clipped from V and 7 bases from J, the junction kept 10 bases outside the gene matches. From germline, CDR1 is MGHDK and CDR2 SYGVNS. The CDR3 has 15 residues.